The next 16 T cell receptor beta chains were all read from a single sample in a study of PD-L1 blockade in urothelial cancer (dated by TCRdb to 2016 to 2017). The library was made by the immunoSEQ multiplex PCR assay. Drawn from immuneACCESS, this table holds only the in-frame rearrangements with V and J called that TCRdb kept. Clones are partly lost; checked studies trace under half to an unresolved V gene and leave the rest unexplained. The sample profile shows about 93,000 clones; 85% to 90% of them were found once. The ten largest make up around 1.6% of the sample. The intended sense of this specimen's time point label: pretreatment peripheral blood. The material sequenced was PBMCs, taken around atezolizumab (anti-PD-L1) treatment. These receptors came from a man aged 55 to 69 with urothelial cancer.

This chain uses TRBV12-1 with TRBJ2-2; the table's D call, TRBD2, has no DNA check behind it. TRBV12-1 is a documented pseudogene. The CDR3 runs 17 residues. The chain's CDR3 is CASSFTTSGSNTGELFF. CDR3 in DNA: TGTGCCAGCAGCTTTACGACTAGCGGGTCGAACACCGGGGAGCTGTTTTTT.

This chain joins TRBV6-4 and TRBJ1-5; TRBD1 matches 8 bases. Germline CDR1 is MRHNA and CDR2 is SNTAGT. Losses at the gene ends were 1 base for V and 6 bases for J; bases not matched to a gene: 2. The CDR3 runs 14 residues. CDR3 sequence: CASSDWTGFQPQHF. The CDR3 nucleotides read TGTGCCAGCAGTGACTGGACAGGGTTTCAGCCCCAGCATTTT.

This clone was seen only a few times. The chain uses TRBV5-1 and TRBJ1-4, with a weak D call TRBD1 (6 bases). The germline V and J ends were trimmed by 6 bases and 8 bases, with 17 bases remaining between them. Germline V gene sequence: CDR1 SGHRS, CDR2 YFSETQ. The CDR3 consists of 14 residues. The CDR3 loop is CASKKGGAAEKLFF. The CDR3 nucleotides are TGCGCCAGCAAAAAGGGGGGGGCAGCGGAAAAACTGTTTTTT.

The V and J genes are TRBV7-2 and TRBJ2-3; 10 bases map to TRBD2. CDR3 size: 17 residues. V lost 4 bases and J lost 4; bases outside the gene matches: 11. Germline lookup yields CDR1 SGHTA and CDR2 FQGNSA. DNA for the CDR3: TGTGCCAGCAGCTGGGGGTTAGCGGGAGGCCCTGCAGATACGCAGTATTTT. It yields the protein CASSWGLAGGPADTQYF. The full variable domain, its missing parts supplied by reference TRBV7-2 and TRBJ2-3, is GAGVSQSPSNKVTEKGKDVELRCDPISGHTALYWYRQSLGQGLEFLIYFQGNSAPDKSGLPSDRFSAERTGGSVSTLTIQRTQQEDSAVYLCASSWGLAGGPADTQYFGPGTRLTVL.

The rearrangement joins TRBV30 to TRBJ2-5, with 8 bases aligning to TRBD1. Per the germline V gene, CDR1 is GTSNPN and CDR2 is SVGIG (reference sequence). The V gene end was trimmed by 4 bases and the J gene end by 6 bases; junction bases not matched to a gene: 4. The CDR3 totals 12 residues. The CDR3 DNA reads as TGTGCCTGGAACCAGGGGGCGAAGACCCAGTACTTC. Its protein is CAWNQGAKTQYF.

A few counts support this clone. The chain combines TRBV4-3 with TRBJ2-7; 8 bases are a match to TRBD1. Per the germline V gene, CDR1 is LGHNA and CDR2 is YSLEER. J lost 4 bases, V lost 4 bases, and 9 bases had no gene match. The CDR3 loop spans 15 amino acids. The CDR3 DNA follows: TGCGCCAGCAGCCTTTACCAGGGGGCGAGGTACGAGCAGTACTTC. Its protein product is CASSLYQGARYEQYF.

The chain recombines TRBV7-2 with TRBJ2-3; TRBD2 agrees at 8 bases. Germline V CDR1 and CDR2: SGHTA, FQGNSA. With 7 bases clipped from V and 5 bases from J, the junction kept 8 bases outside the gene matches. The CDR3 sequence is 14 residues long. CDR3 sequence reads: CASTEGGRIDTQYF. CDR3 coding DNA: TGTGCCAGCACCGAGGGCGGGAGGATAGATACGCAGTATTTT.

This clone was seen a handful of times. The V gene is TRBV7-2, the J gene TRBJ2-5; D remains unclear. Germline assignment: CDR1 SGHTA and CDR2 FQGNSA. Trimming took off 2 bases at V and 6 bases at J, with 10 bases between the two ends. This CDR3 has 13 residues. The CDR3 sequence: CASSLSAGQTQYF. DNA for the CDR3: TGTGCCAGCAGCTTATCGGCTGGGCAGACCCAGTACTTC.

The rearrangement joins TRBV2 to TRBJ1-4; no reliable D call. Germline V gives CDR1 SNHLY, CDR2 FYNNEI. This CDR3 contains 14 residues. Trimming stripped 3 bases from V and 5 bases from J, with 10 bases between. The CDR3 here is CASSEAGKNEKLFF. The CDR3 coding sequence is TGTGCCAGCAGTGAGGCGGGGAAGAATGAAAAACTGTTTTTT.

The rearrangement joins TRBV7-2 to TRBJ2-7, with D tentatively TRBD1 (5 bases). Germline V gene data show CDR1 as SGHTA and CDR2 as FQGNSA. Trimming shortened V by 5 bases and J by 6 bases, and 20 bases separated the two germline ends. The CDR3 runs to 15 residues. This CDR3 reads CASSPPPTAGGEQYF. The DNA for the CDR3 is TGTGCCAGCAGCCCCCCGCCGACAGCCGGTGGCGAGCAGTACTTC.

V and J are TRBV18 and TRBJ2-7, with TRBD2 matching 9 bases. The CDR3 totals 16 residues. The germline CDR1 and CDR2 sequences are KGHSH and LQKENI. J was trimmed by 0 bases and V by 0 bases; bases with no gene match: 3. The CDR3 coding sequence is TGTGCCAGCTCACCACCGGCTAGCGGGATCTCCTACGAGCAGTACTTC. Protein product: CASSPPASGISYEQYF.

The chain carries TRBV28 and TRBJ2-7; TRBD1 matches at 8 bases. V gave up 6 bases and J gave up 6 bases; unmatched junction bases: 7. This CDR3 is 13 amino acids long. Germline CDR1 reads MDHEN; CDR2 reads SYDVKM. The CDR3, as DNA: TGTGCCAGCAGCGATACAGGGGGTGGCGAGCAGTACTTC. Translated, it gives CASSDTGGGEQYF.

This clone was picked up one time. The CDR3 sequence: CATSRPNQPQHF. As DNA, the CDR3 is TGTGCCACCAGCAGACCGAATCAGCCCCAGCATTTT. This chain joins TRBV15 and TRBJ1-5; D uncertain. Germline CDR1 reads LNHNV; CDR2 reads YYDKDF (reference sequence). Trimming left V 2 bases short and J 4 bases short, with 3 bases between. The CDR3 consists of 12 residues.

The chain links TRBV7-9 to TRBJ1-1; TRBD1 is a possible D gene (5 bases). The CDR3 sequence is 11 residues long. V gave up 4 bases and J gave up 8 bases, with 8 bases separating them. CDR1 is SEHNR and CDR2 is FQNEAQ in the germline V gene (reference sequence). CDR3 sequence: CASSSRTEAFF. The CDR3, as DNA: TGTGCCAGCAGCTCTCGGACAGAAGCTTTCTTT.

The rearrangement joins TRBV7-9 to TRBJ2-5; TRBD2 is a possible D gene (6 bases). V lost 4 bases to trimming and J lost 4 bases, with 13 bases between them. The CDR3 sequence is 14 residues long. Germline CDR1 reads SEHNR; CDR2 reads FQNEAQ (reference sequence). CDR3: CASSWRLVTETQYF. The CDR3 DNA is TGTGCCAGCAGCTGGAGACTAGTAACAGAGACCCAGTACTTC.

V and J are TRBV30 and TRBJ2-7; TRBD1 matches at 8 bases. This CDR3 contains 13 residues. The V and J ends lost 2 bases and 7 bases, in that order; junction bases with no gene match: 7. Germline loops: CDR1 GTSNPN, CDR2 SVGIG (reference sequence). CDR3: CAWSRDRKGEQYF. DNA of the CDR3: TGTGCCTGGAGTAGGGACAGGAAAGGAGAGCAGTACTTC.